This T cell receptor (beta chain) came from a study of blood T cell repertoires in COVID-19. For the study at large: Spain, Italy and the United States supplied samples that represented acute and convalescent COVID-19.

In the source study's methods: Cell counts per sample came from amplifying reference gene primers. Assay used: immunoSEQ multiplex PCR; TCRdb lists only in-frame clones, some missing. That table is the source of V, J and clone size, and D and trimming were worked out from the DNA. This table holds around 240,000 clones, 70% to 90% found once. The germline gives CDR1 SGHDT, CDR2 YYEEEE. The trim removed 2 bases at V and 4 bases at J, leaving 5 bases unmatched. The CDR3 totals 14 residues. The TCR was taken from a woman in her forties or fifties who had recovered from COVID-19. The chain joins TRBV5-6 to TRBJ2-7, with 8 bases lining up with TRBD1. Sequencing used PBMCs or T cells enriched from blood (not recorded which). In DNA, the CDR3 is TGTGCCAGCAGCTTCGGTACAGGGGGGTACGAGCAGTACTTC. It is translated as CASSFGTGGYEQYF.